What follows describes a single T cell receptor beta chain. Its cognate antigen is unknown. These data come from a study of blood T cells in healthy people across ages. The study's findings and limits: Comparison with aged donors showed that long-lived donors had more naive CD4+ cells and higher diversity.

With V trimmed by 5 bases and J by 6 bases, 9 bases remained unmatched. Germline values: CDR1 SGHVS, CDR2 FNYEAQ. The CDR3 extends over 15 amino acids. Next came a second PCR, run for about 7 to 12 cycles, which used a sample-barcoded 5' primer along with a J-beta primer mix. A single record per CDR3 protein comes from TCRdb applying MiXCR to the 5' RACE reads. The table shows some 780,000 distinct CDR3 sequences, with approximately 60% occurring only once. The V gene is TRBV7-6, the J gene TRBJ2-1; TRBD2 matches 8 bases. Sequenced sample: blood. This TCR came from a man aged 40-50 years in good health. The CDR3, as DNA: TGTGCCAGCAGCCTAATAACTAGCGGACCCAATGAGCAGTTCTTC. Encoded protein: CASSLITSGPNEQFF.